One and the same sample provided the 24 T cell receptor beta chains below, sequenced in a study of blood T cell repertoires in COVID-19. This table comes from immunoSEQ multiplex PCR, and its TCRdb copy is limited to in-frame clones, with some not included. The table has tens of thousands of clones, about nine tenths seen once. Sequencing was done on a sample of peripheral blood. The receptors were gathered from a woman over 75 with acute or convalescent COVID-19.

The sample holds one count of this clone. The CDR3 DNA is TGTGCCAGCAGTCCTTTTGGACTAGCGGGAGGGGCCATTCAGTACTTC. Amino acids: CASSPFGLAGGAIQYF. The rearrangement uses TRBV28 and TRBJ2-4; 15 nucleotides agree with TRBD2. Per the germline V gene, CDR1 is MDHEN and CDR2 is SYDVKM. The CDR3 extends over 16 amino acids. J gave up 9 bases and V 5 bases, and 8 bases lay outside the gene matches.

This clone showed up just a few times. The chain carries TRBV2 and TRBJ2-5, with D tentatively TRBD1 (6 bases). Trimming stripped 6 bases from V and 1 base from J, with 9 bases between. From germline, CDR1 is SNHLY and CDR2 FYNNEI. This CDR3 has 13 amino acids. The CDR3 bases are TGTGCCAGCAGAGGACAGATCCAAGAGACCCAGTACTTC. It translates to CASRGQIQETQYF.

The gene calls are TRBV29-1 and TRBJ2-7; weak D call: TRBD2 (5 bases). The germline V and J ends were trimmed by 7 bases and 1 base, with 11 bases remaining between them. The CDR3 loop spans 12 amino acids. Germline V gene sequence: CDR1 SQVTM, CDR2 ANQGSEA. CDR3 region: CSAAEVSYEQYF. The CDR3 DNA follows: TGCAGCGCCGCGGAGGTTTCCTACGAGCAGTACTTC.

V gene TRBV28 combines with J gene TRBJ2-7; D call uncertain. Germline CDR1 is MDHEN and CDR2 is SYDVKM. The CDR3 is made up of 12 amino acids. V dropped 8 bases and J dropped 2 bases, with 10 bases sitting between them. CDR3 bases: TGTGCCAGCCAAGACATTGCCTACGAGCAGTACTTC. It codes for CASQDIAYEQYF.

J is TRBJ1-4 and V is TRBV28; TRBD1 matches at 8 bases. V was clipped by 1 base and J by 1 base; unmatched bases: 5. The CDR3 length is 17 residues. Per the germline V gene, CDR1 is MDHEN and CDR2 is SYDVKM. This chain's CDR3 is CASSLSPRGRTNEKLFF. CDR3 in DNA: TGTGCCAGCAGTTTATCCCCCAGGGGGCGAACTAATGAAAAACTGTTTTTT.

V usage is TRBV18 and J usage is TRBJ2-1; D possibly corresponds to TRBD2 (6 bases). This CDR3 has 14 amino acids. The germline CDR1 and CDR2 sequences are KGHSH and LQKENI. V shed 0 bases and J shed 8 bases, with 11 bases lying between them. The CDR3: CASSPPGGRYEQFF. CDR3 nucleotides: TGTGCCAGCTCACCACCGGGGGGACGTTATGAGCAGTTCTTC.

In nucleotides, the CDR3 is TGCGCCAGCAGCTACAGGGGGACCCTCACTGAAGCTTTCTTT. It codes for CASSYRGTLTEAFF. The rearrangement links TRBV5-1 to TRBJ1-1; 8 nucleotides line up with TRBD1. J was trimmed by 4 bases and V by 3 bases; bases with no gene match: 5. Germline V gene lookup returns CDR1 SGHRS and CDR2 YFSETQ. There are 14 residues in the CDR3.

Only one count was recorded for this clone. The chain has TRBV28 and TRBJ2-3; unclear D gene. In germline, CDR1 is MDHEN, CDR2 SYDVKM. V was trimmed by 7 bases and J by 2 bases, leaving 4 bases between them. The CDR3 is 11 residues long. For the CDR3, the DNA is TGTGCCAGCACCTACACAGATACGCAGTATTTT. As protein: CASTYTDTQYF.

The chain recombines TRBV3-1 (or the pseudogene TRBV3-2) with TRBJ2-7; 11 bases align to TRBD1. V gave up 1 base and J gave up 5 bases; unmatched junction bases: 13. Germline CDR1 LGHDT, CDR2 YNNKEL (reference sequence). The CDR3 totals 18 residues. In nucleotides, the CDR3 is TGTGCCAGCAGCCAAGTACTCGGACAGGGGGCTCGGGCGGACGAGCAGTACTTC. It specifies CASSQVLGQGARADEQYF.

The J gene is TRBJ2-7, the V gene TRBV7-2; D call uncertain. This CDR3 has 13 residues. Trimming removed 5 bases from V and 0 bases from J, with 8 bases in between. The germline V gene has CDR1 SGHTA and CDR2 FQGNSA. CDR3 protein: CASSRDSSYEQYF. The CDR3 nucleotides are TGTGCCAGCAGCCGAGACTCCTCCTACGAGCAGTACTTC.

The chain links TRBV7-7 to TRBJ2-1; 7 bases match TRBD1. V was clipped by 3 bases and J by 2 bases; unmatched bases: 4. Germline CDR1 reads SSHAT; CDR2 reads FNYEAQ (reference sequence). This CDR3 region has 15 residues. In nucleotides, the CDR3 is TGTGCCAGCAGCTTGGGGACAGCTACCTACAATGAGCAGTTCTTC. Its translation: CASSLGTATYNEQFF.

This sequence joins TRBV5-1 and TRBJ2-1, with 13 bases that match TRBD2. Per germline, CDR1 SGHRS and CDR2 YFSETQ. V shed 3 bases and J 12 bases; nucleotides not matched to a gene: 6. This CDR3 region has 14 residues. The CDR3 sequence is CASSSTSGGARQFF. The CDR3 DNA reads TGCGCCAGCAGCTCTACTAGCGGGGGGGCCAGGCAGTTCTTC.

V gene TRBV19 combines with J gene TRBJ1-2; 7 bases line up with TRBD1. Germline assignment: CDR1 LNHDA and CDR2 SQIVND (reference sequence). With V trimmed by 8 bases and J by 1 base, 7 bases remained unmatched. The CDR3 loop spans 14 amino acids. The DNA of the CDR3 is TGTGCCAGTGGGGGGACAGCCGTTAACTATGGCTACACCTTC. It is translated as CASGGTAVNYGYTF. The complete variable domain, with remaining parts taken from reference TRBV19 and TRBJ1-2, reads DGGITQSPKYLFRKEGQNVTLSCEQNLNHDAMYWYRQDPGQGLRLIYYSQIVNDFQKGDIAEGYSVSREKKESFPLTVTSAQKNPTAFYLCASGGTAVNYGYTFGSGTRLTVV.

This clone was detected once. The chain couples TRBV11-2 to TRBJ2-2, with D possibly matching TRBD2 (6 bases). The germline V gene encodes CDR1 SGHAT and CDR2 FQNNGV. CDR3 size: 13 residues. Trimming cost V 4 bases and J 10 bases, with 13 bases left between them. The CDR3 spells CASSWGDQEELFF. Here the CDR3 DNA reads TGTGCCAGCAGCTGGGGGGATCAGGAGGAGCTGTTTTTT.

The rearrangement links TRBV7-9 to TRBJ1-1, with D perhaps TRBD1 (5 bases). The germline CDR1 and CDR2 sequences are SEHNR and FQNEAQ (reference sequence). This CDR3 is 14 amino acids long. The V and J ends lost 2 bases and 10 bases respectively, with 17 bases between them. CDR3 sequence: CASSLPDISVRAFF. The CDR3 DNA reads TGTGCCAGCAGCTTACCGGACATTTCGGTGCGAGCTTTCTTT.

This chain links TRBV3-1 (or the pseudogene TRBV3-2) with TRBJ1-1, with a weak D call TRBD1 (6 bases). Trimming took 1 base from V and 5 from J, leaving 11 bases between them. Germline CDR1 is LGHDT and CDR2 is YNNKEL (reference sequence). The CDR3 is made up of 14 amino acids. CDR3 amino acids: CASSQAWGRTEAFF. The DNA of the CDR3 is TGTGCCAGCAGCCAAGCCTGGGGGCGGACTGAAGCTTTCTTT.

The genes are TRBV6-5 and TRBJ1-5; 10 bases are a match to TRBD1. Germline V lookup: CDR1 MNHEY, CDR2 SVGAGI. This CDR3 spans 15 amino acids. Trimming at V came to 5 bases and at J to 4 bases, leaving 5 bases not matched to a gene. The CDR3 DNA reads TGTGCCAGCAGTAACCGGGACAGGGGAAATCAGCCCCAGCATTTT. It is translated as CASSNRDRGNQPQHF.

This chain links TRBV3-1 (or the pseudogene TRBV3-2) with TRBJ1-1; D unclear. From germline, CDR1 is LGHDT and CDR2 YNNKEL (reference sequence). V was trimmed by 2 bases and J by 10 bases, leaving 17 bases between them. The CDR3 runs to 14 residues. Here the CDR3 reads CASSQSTVSTTAFF. The CDR3 DNA is TGTGCCAGCAGCCAATCAACGGTCTCCACCACAGCTTTCTTT.

The chain is built from TRBV7-2 and TRBJ1-2; the D is unclear. The V and J ends lost 5 bases and 7 bases respectively, with 20 bases between them. Germline V CDR1 and CDR2: SGHTA, FQGNSA. This CDR3 contains 15 residues. The CDR3 bases are TGTGCCAGCAGCCCCGGTTTTCTATCCGGGTCTGGCTACACCTTC. Translation: CASSPGFLSGSGYTF. The whole variable domain, remainder taken from reference TRBV7-2 and TRBJ1-2, is GAGVSQSPSNKVTEKGKDVELRCDPISGHTALYWYRQSLGQGLEFLIYFQGNSAPDKSGLPSDRFSAERTGGSVSTLTIQRTQQEDSAVYLCASSPGFLSGSGYTFGSGTRLTVV.

The table lists this clone with a few counts. This chain links TRBV9 with TRBJ2-7; maybe TRBD2 (6 bases). Trimming stripped 0 bases from V and 2 bases from J, with 9 bases between. CDR1 SGDLS and CDR2 YYNGEE come from the germline V gene. The CDR3 extends over 14 amino acids. In nucleotides, the CDR3 is TGTGCCAGCAGCGTAGGGCCGGGGGCCTACGAGCAGTACTTC. This codes for CASSVGPGAYEQYF.

This clone was observed a single time. The chain is built from TRBV5-6 and TRBJ2-1, with a weak D call TRBD1 (6 bases). This CDR3 has 14 residues. CDR1 SGHDT and CDR2 YYEEEE come from the germline V gene. Trimming pared 2 bases from V and 12 bases from J, leaving 18 bases between. Here the CDR3 reads CASSFGAGARGQFF. As DNA, the CDR3 is TGTGCCAGCAGCTTTGGGGCCGGGGCCAGGGGGCAGTTCTTC. The full variable domain, rest sourced from reference TRBV5-6 and TRBJ2-1, is DAGVTQSPTHLIKTRGQQVTLRCSPKSGHDTVSWYQQALGQGPQFIFQYYEEEERQRGNFPDRFSGHQFPNYSSELNVNALLLGDSALYLCASSFGAGARGQFFGPGTRLTVL.

V gene TRBV19 combines with J gene TRBJ2-7, with 10 bases identical to TRBD2. This CDR3 has 15 amino acids. V trimming: 5 bases; J trimming: 2 bases; junction bases outside the gene matches: 6. Germline V gene data show CDR1 as LNHDA and CDR2 as SQIVND (reference sequence). This CDR3 is CASSRGLAVTYEQYF. CDR3 in DNA: TGTGCCAGTAGTCGCGGACTAGCGGTTACCTACGAGCAGTACTTC.

The chain recombines TRBV2 with TRBJ1-5, with D unresolved. With 4 bases removed from V and 5 bases from J, the gap between germline ends came to 12 bases. There are 14 residues in the CDR3. CDR1 is SNHLY and CDR2 is FYNNEI in the germline V gene. The CDR3 coding sequence is TGTGCCAGCAGTGGGGCCGTCGGTTATCAGCCCCAGCATTTT. This translates into CASSGAVGYQPQHF.

CDR3 protein: CASRGTGGDYGYTF. Written as DNA, the CDR3 is TGTGCCAGCCGCGGGACAGGGGGAGACTATGGCTACACCTTC. The chain recombines TRBV6-6 with TRBJ1-2, with TRBD1 matching over 11 bases. The V segment lost 8 bases and the J segment 3 bases; nucleotides outside the gene matches: 5. Germline CDR1 reads MNHNY; CDR2 reads SVGAGI (reference sequence). This CDR3 contains 14 residues.